The 14 T cell receptor beta chains below come from one sample, sequenced in a study of OX40 agonist ivuxolimab in advanced cancers. Assay: immunoSEQ multiplex PCR; the TCRdb copy retains only in-frame clones and omits some. Of around 150,000 clones in the sample, less than 95% are singletons; the top ten hold roughly 1.1%. Source: CD4+ or CD8+ T cells sorted from blood, taken in a trial of the OX40 agonist ivuxolimab. The receptors here all came from an adult with an advanced solid tumor such as melanoma, head and neck, liver or kidney cancer.

For the CDR3, the DNA is TGTGCTAGTGGTTTGTCTCCGGGGACAGATAGCAATCAGCCCCAGCATTTT. Translated: CASGLSPGTDSNQPQHF. This sequence joins TRBV12-5 and TRBJ1-5, with 7 bases matching TRBD1. The germline CDR1 and CDR2 sequences are LGHNT and FRNRAP. V shed 2 bases, J shed 0 bases, and the junction held 7 bases outside the gene matches. The CDR3 is 17 residues long.

The V gene is TRBV6-5, the J gene TRBJ2-1, with no clear D. V lost 5 bases and J 1 base, leaving 12 bases between the germline ends. The CDR3 is made up of 15 amino acids. Germline loops: CDR1 MNHEY, CDR2 SVGAGI. CDR3 coding DNA: TGTGCCAGCAGTCCCCGACTTCCGTCCTACAATGAGCAGTTCTTC. As protein: CASSPRLPSYNEQFF.

The V gene is TRBV10-3, the J gene TRBJ2-7; D not certain. In germline, CDR1 is ENHRY, CDR2 SYGVKD. This CDR3 has 12 amino acids. Trimming took 3 bases from V and 4 from J, leaving 7 bases between them. The CDR3 is CAISDSVYEQYF. CDR3 nucleotide sequence: TGTGCCATCAGTGATTCGGTTTACGAGCAGTACTTC.

The chain links TRBV28 to TRBJ1-2, with 11 bases lining up with TRBD1. This CDR3 is built from 15 residues. The V and J ends lost 5 bases and 3 bases, in that order; junction bases with no gene match: 5. CDR1 and CDR2 (germline): MDHEN, SYDVKM. The CDR3 DNA reads TGTGCCAGCAGTAGGGACAGGGGGATCGACTATGGCTACACCTTC. It translates to CASSRDRGIDYGYTF.

The V gene is TRBV10-1, the J gene TRBJ1-5; D is ambiguous. Trimming left V 5 bases short and J 0 bases short, with 11 bases between. This CDR3 spans 15 amino acids. Germline CDR1 reads WNHNN; CDR2 reads SYGVQD (reference sequence). CDR3 DNA: TGCGCCAGCAGTCTGGACGGGGATAGCAATCAGCCCCAGCATTTT. The encoded protein is CASSLDGDSNQPQHF.

The V and J genes are TRBV11-3 and TRBJ1-1; 7 bases are shared with TRBD1. Germline V gene data show CDR1 as SGHNT and CDR2 as YENEEA. J was trimmed by 0 bases and V by 5 bases; bases with no gene match: 6. The CDR3 consists of 15 residues. As DNA, the CDR3 is TGTGCCAGCAGCATGGACAGGCCCATGAACACTGAAGCTTTCTTT. This translates into CASSMDRPMNTEAFF. The entire variable domain, with the rest obtained from reference TRBV11-3 and TRBJ1-1, is as follows: EAGVVQSPRYKIIEKKQPVAFWCNPISGHNTLYWYLQNLGQGPELLIRYENEEAVDDSQLPKDRFSAERLKGVDSTLKIQPAELGDSAVYLCASSMDRPMNTEAFFGQGTRLTVV.

This chain links TRBV27 with TRBJ1-6, with 10 positions matching TRBD1. Trimming removed 9 bases from V and 9 bases from J; junction bases left unmatched: 5. The germline gives CDR1 MNHEY, CDR2 SMNVEV (reference sequence). The CDR3 loop spans 13 amino acids. The CDR3 spells CASSGTGASPLHF. As DNA, the CDR3 is TGTGCCAGTTCCGGGACAGGGGCTTCACCCCTCCACTTT.

V usage is TRBV5-8 and J usage is TRBJ2-1; no reliable D call. V lost 1 base and J lost 0, with 5 bases in between. CDR3 length equals 14 residues. Per germline, CDR1 SGHTS and CDR2 YDEGEE. The CDR3 bases are TGTGCCAGCAGCTTGAAGAGCTCCTACAATGAGCAGTTCTTC. This sequence encodes CASSLKSSYNEQFF.

The V call is TRBV28, the J call TRBJ1-2, with 8 bases aligning to TRBD1. V was clipped by 2 bases and J by 8 bases; unmatched bases: 10. CDR1 MDHEN and CDR2 SYDVKM come from the germline V gene. This CDR3 spans 15 amino acids. The CDR3 reads CASSLGQGPSLGYTF. The CDR3 nucleotides read TGTGCCAGCAGTTTAGGACAGGGTCCCTCTTTGGGCTACACCTTC.

The chain has TRBV19 and TRBJ2-6, with a weak D call TRBD2 (7 bases). The CDR3 covers 18 residues. Trimming stripped 3 bases from V and 2 bases from J, with 17 bases between. CDR1 LNHDA and CDR2 SQIVND come from the germline V gene (reference sequence). This CDR3 reads CASSMAGAEATGANVLTF. CDR3 nucleotide sequence: TGTGCCAGTAGTATGGCGGGGGCAGAGGCTACTGGGGCCAACGTCCTGACTTTC.

V is TRBV9 and J is TRBJ2-1; D remains unclear. Trimming cost V 4 bases and J 8 bases, with 10 bases left between them. The CDR3 is 12 amino acids. CDR1 and CDR2 from the germline V gene are SGDLS and YYNGEE. This CDR3 is CASSPRVDEQFF. CDR3 in DNA: TGTGCCAGCAGCCCCCGAGTGGATGAGCAGTTCTTC. The entire variable domain, with the rest obtained from reference TRBV9 and TRBJ2-1, is as follows: DSGVTQTPKHLITATGQRVTLRCSPRSGDLSVYWYQQSLDQGLQFLIQYYNGEERAKGNILERFSAQQFPDLHSELNLSSLELGDSALYFCASSPRVDEQFFGPGTRLTVL.

The chain joins TRBV28 to TRBJ1-1; D perhaps matches TRBD1 (6 bases). The CDR3 covers 14 residues. Germline CDR1 MDHEN, CDR2 SYDVKM. The V and J ends lost 8 bases and 5 bases respectively, with 18 bases between them. CDR3 DNA sequence: TGTGCCAGCGGCGCCGGGACAAGAAAAACTGAAGCTTTCTTT. Protein: CASGAGTRKTEAFF.

The chain carries TRBV4-3 and TRBJ2-7, with a weak D call TRBD1 (6 bases). V lost 7 bases, J lost 2 bases, and 15 bases lay in between. CDR1 and CDR2 from the germline V gene are LGHNA and YSLEER. This CDR3 is built from 14 residues. CDR3 nucleotide sequence: TGCGCCAGCAACTTGGCAGGGGTAACCTACGAGCAGTACTTC. This gives the protein CASNLAGVTYEQYF.

In its sample, this clone was seen once. The genes are TRBV5-1 and TRBJ2-5; D is unresolved. The CDR3 is 11 residues long. With 2 bases removed from V and 5 bases from J, the gap between germline ends came to 4 bases. The V gene's germline CDR1 is SGHRS and CDR2 YFSETQ. The CDR3 is CASSFRETQYF. As DNA, the CDR3 is TGCGCCAGCAGCTTTAGGGAGACCCAGTACTTC.